The clone carrying this T cell receptor (beta chain) was seen ten or more times. Antigen: not known. The data originate from a study of Graves' ophthalmopathy and Graves' hyperthyroidism. The wider study: Blood was drawn at initial diagnosis, before any treatment. Study-level results: Ophthalmopathy progression prediction by the model yielded a sensitivity of 70.59% and a specificity of around 72%. The authors also found most expanded thyroid clonotypes above 0.001 frequency in blood.

Certain patients were not enrolled. These were patients with other autoimmune diseases, uncontrolled infections, pregnancy or lactation. As the template, RNA transcripts were used to amplify TCR beta CDR3 regions. The authors performed first-round RT-PCR with HTBI primers and then a second-round multiplex PCR. One entry per CDR3 protein results from TCRdb running MiXCR on the multiplex PCR reads. In the table there are 500,000 to 700,000 distinct CDR3 sequences, approximately 22% of which are singletons. The sequencing input was peripheral blood. The receptor comes from a woman aged 18-29 years with stable Graves' hyperthyroidism. Some clones in this sample may be carry-over from other donors' samples.

CDR3 nucleotides: TGTGCCAGTAGTACCAGGGTGGGGACCGGGGAGCTGTTTTTT. This encodes CASSTRVGTGELFF. The chain has TRBV19 and TRBJ2-2; TRBD1 is a possible D gene (5 bases). Per the germline V gene, CDR1 is LNHDA and CDR2 is SQIVND (reference sequence). The V end was cut by 4 bases, the J end by 5 bases, with 11 bases between. This CDR3 comprises 14 residues.